This T cell receptor (beta chain) was captured in a study of blood T cell repertoires in COVID-19. Sequenced by immunoSEQ multiplex PCR; TCRdb stores in-frame clones only, minus some. In the table there are approximately 170,000 clones, less than 90% of which are singletons. This TCR derives from a woman aged 60-75 years with COVID-19, enrolled during active disease. Sample: peripheral blood.

CDR3 in amino acids: CASSLPGLARTYEQYF. The CDR3 nucleotides are TGTGCCAGCAGCCTACCCGGACTAGCACGTACCTACGAGCAGTACTTC. V is TRBV7-2 and J is TRBJ2-7; 8 nucleotides match TRBD2. V shed 5 bases, J shed 2 bases, and the junction held 11 bases outside the gene matches. The CDR3 length is 16 residues. Germline values: CDR1 SGHTA, CDR2 FQGNSA.